These 17 T cell receptor beta chains originate from one sample sequenced in a study of graft-versus-host responses after intestinal transplantation. These receptors have no known antigen. This table comes from immunoSEQ multiplex PCR, and its TCRdb copy is limited to in-frame clones, with some not included. Here the sample spans around 120,000 clones, just under 95% being singletons. The material was unstimulated CD4+ T cells sorted from spleen or lymph node cells, obtained before intestinal transplant. The receptors derive from a human donor who received an intestinal transplant.

V usage is TRBV28 and J usage is TRBJ1-4, with TRBD1 as a possible D gene (6 bases). This CDR3 has 15 residues. Germline CDR1 MDHEN, CDR2 SYDVKM. V was clipped by 4 bases and J by 0 bases, with 9 bases between them. CDR3 loop: CASSSQGATNEKLFF. The CDR3 bases are TGTGCCAGCAGTTCACAGGGTGCAACTAATGAAAAACTGTTTTTT.

V usage is TRBV5-1 and J usage is TRBJ2-5; tentative D call: TRBD1 (6 bases). CDR1 and CDR2 (germline): SGHRS, YFSETQ. The germline V and J ends were trimmed by 0 bases and 5 bases, with 8 bases remaining between them. This CDR3 region has 13 residues. The CDR3 DNA reads as TGCGCCAGCAGCTTGGGACAGGTGGAGACCCAGTACTTC. It is translated as CASSLGQVETQYF.

V gene TRBV10-2 combines with J gene TRBJ2-3; D is unclear. The CDR3 contains 13 residues. From germline, CDR1 is WSHSY and CDR2 SAAADI. The V end lost 1 base, the J end lost 4 bases, and 6 bases lay between the germline ends. CDR3 nucleotide sequence: TGCGCCAGCAGTGAGTGGCCCGCAGATACGCAGTATTTT. This codes for CASSEWPADTQYF.

This rearrangement joins TRBV29-1 to TRBJ1-5; 8 bases are shared with TRBD1. In germline, CDR1 is SQVTM, CDR2 ANQGSEA. CDR3 length equals 12 residues. The trim removed 6 bases at V and 5 bases at J, leaving 3 bases unmatched. The CDR3 DNA follows: TGCAGCGTCGGGACAGGTGATCAGCCCCAGCATTTT. It encodes CSVGTGDQPQHF. Combining the CDR3 with reference TRBV29-1 and TRBJ1-5 gives the whole variable domain SAVISQKPSRDICQRGTSLTIQCQVDSQVTMMFWYRQQPGQSLTLIATANQGSEATYESGFVIDKFPISRPNLTFSTLTVSNMSPEDSSIYLCSVGTGDQPQHFGDGTRLSIL.

The chain uses TRBV18 and TRBJ2-7, with TRBD2 identical over 16 bases. This CDR3 has 16 amino acids. Germline V lookup: CDR1 KGHSH, CDR2 LQKENI. The junction had 11 bases not matched to a gene; V was cut back by 8 bases and J by 7 bases. The CDR3 bases are TGTGCCAGCCAGGGACTAGCGGGAGGGCCTGTACGGGAGCAGTACTTC. Its translation is CASQGLAGGPVREQYF.

V gene TRBV29-1 combines with J gene TRBJ2-1, with D hard to call. Per the germline V gene, CDR1 is SQVTM and CDR2 is ANQGSEA. CDR3 length: 12 residues. V gave up 4 bases and J gave up 2 bases, with 6 bases separating them. CDR3 sequence (DNA): TGCAGCGTTGTTATCACCTACAATGAGCAGTTCTTC. Amino acids: CSVVITYNEQFF.

This clone was seen only once. CDR3 sequence (DNA): TGTGCCAGCAGCCAGGACTATGTCTCTGGAAACACCATATATTTT. Translation: CASSQDYVSGNTIYF. The genes are TRBV9 and TRBJ1-3, with no clear D. CDR1 is SGDLS and CDR2 is YYNGEE in the germline V gene. Trimming shortened V by 4 bases and J by 0 bases, and 11 bases separated the two germline ends. CDR3 length equals 15 residues. Using reference TRBV9 and TRBJ1-3 for the parts outside the CDR3, the full variable domain is DSGVTQTPKHLITATGQRVTLRCSPRSGDLSVYWYQQSLDQGLQFLIQYYNGEERAKGNILERFSAQQFPDLHSELNLSSLELGDSALYFCASSQDYVSGNTIYFGEGSWLTVV.

The V gene is TRBV28, the J gene TRBJ1-5; D is possibly TRBD1 (6 bases). This CDR3 contains 16 residues. The germline gives CDR1 MDHEN, CDR2 SYDVKM. V shed 6 bases and J shed 5 bases, with 20 bases lying between them. CDR3 protein: CASSSLRGAGDQPQHF. The CDR3, as DNA: TGTGCCAGCAGCTCGCTTAGGGGGGCGGGGGATCAGCCCCAGCATTTT. Full variable domain (outside the CDR3, taken from reference TRBV28 and TRBJ1-5): DVKVTQSSRYLVKRTGEKVFLECVQDMDHENMFWYRQDPGLGLRLIYFSYDVKMKEKGDIPEGYSVSREKKERFSLILESASTNQTSMYLCASSSLRGAGDQPQHFGDGTRLSIL.

This chain joins TRBV7-8 and TRBJ2-7, with D possibly being TRBD2 (6 bases). The germline CDR1 and CDR2 sequences are SGHVS and FQNEAQ. CDR3 length equals 16 residues. V lost 5 bases and J 4 bases, leaving 21 bases between the germline ends. As DNA, the CDR3 is TGTGCCAGCAGCGCCGAGATGGTTGGGACTGTTTACGAGCAGTACTTC. This codes for CASSAEMVGTVYEQYF. The complete variable domain, with remaining parts taken from reference TRBV7-8 and TRBJ2-7, reads GAGVSQSPRYKVAKRGQDVALRCDPISGHVSLFWYQQALGQGPEFLTYFQNEAQLDKSGLPSDRFFAERPEGSVSTLKIQRTQQEDSAVYLCASSAEMVGTVYEQYFGPGTRLTVT.

This chain uses TRBV29-1 with TRBJ2-7, with 8 bases fitting TRBD2. J gave up 2 bases and V 7 bases, and 7 bases lay outside the gene matches. The germline CDR1 and CDR2 sequences are SQVTM and ANQGSEA. This CDR3 contains 13 residues. The CDR3 spells CSAEGTRTYEQYF. CDR3 DNA: TGCAGCGCGGAGGGGACTAGAACCTACGAGCAGTACTTC.

The V call is TRBV18, the J call TRBJ2-6; D gene uncertain. Germline V gives CDR1 KGHSH, CDR2 LQKENI. The V end was cut by 5 bases, the J end by 10 bases, with 3 bases between. CDR3 size: 10 residues. This CDR3 is CASSSNVLTF. In nucleotides, the CDR3 is TGTGCCAGCTCATCGAACGTCCTGACTTTC.

This chain connects TRBV4-1 to TRBJ2-7; 9 positions match TRBD2. This CDR3 region has 18 residues. The junction had 12 bases not matched to a gene; V was cut back by 0 bases and J by 3 bases. Germline V gives CDR1 MGHRA, CDR2 YSYEKL. Here the CDR3 reads CASSQDGTGAGGFYEQYF. Written as DNA, the CDR3 is TGCGCCAGCAGCCAAGATGGGACGGGAGCGGGAGGATTCTACGAGCAGTACTTC.

V gene TRBV6-5 combines with J gene TRBJ2-7, with D hard to call. V shed 2 bases and J shed 2 bases, with 7 bases lying between them. Germline V gene sequence: CDR1 MNHEY, CDR2 SVGAGI. CDR3 size: 13 residues. The CDR3 protein is CASSYGSPYEQYF. For the CDR3, the DNA is TGTGCCAGCAGTTACGGGTCTCCCTACGAGCAGTACTTC.

The V call is TRBV6-5, the J call TRBJ2-6; D gene ambiguous. The CDR3 covers 16 residues. Trimming pared 0 bases from V and 0 bases from J, leaving 6 bases between. Germline CDR1 reads MNHEY; CDR2 reads SVGAGI. CDR3 DNA: TGTGCCAGCAGTTACTCTGCGAGCTCTGGGGCCAACGTCCTGACTTTC. Translation gives CASSYSASSGANVLTF.

The chain joins TRBV9 to TRBJ2-5; D possibly corresponds to TRBD1 (5 bases). Per germline, CDR1 SGDLS and CDR2 YYNGEE. Deletions cut 3 bases from V and 5 bases from J, with 11 bases between. The CDR3 spans 13 residues. Here the CDR3 reads CASSAGNRETQYF. The DNA for the CDR3 is TGTGCCAGCAGCGCAGGGAATCGGGAGACCCAGTACTTC.

The rearrangement joins TRBV6-6 to TRBJ2-3, with a tentative D call TRBD1 (7 bases). This CDR3 spans 14 amino acids. Germline assignment: CDR1 MNHNY and CDR2 SVGAGI (reference sequence). The ends were cut back, 6 bases at V and 1 base at J, with 11 bases in the middle. CDR3 region: CASSSRGGTDTQYF. Written as DNA, the CDR3 is TGTGCCAGCAGCTCCAGGGGGGGCACAGATACGCAGTATTTT.

The gene calls are TRBV5-1 and TRBJ2-5; tentative D call: TRBD1 (5 bases). The length of the CDR3 is 15 residues. Germline assignment: CDR1 SGHRS and CDR2 YFSETQ. Trimming took 2 bases from V and 2 from J, leaving 13 bases between them. This chain's CDR3 is CASSFSQVLQETQYF. In nucleotides, the CDR3 is TGCGCCAGCAGCTTTTCACAGGTACTTCAAGAGACCCAGTACTTC.